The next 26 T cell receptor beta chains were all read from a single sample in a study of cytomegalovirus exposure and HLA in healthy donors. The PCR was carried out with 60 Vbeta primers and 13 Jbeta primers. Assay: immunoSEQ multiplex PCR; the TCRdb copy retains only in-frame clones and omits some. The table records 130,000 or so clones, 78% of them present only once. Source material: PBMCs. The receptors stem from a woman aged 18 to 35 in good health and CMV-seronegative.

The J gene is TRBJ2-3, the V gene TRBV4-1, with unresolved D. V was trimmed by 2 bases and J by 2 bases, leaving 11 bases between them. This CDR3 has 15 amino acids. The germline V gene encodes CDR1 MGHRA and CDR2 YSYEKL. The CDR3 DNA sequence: TGCGCCAGCAGCCAACTCCCGGGTACCACAGATACGCAGTATTTT. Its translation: CASSQLPGTTDTQYF.

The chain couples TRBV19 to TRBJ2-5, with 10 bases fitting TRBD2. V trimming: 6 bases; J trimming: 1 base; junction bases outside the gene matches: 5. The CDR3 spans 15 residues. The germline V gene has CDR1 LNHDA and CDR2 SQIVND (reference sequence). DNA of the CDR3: TGTGCCAGTAGCCAGGGACTAGCGCCCCAAGAGACCCAGTACTTC. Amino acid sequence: CASSQGLAPQETQYF.

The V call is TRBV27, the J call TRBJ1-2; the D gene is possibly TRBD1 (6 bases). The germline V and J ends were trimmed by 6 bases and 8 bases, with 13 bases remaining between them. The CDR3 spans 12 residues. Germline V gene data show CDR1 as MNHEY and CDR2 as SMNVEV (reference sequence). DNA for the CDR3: TGTGCCAGCAGCCAACAGGGAAGCGGCTACACCTTC. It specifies CASSQQGSGYTF.

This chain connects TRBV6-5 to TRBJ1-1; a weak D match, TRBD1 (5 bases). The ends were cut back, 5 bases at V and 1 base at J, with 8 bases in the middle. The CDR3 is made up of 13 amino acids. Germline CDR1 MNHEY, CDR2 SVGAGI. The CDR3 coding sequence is TGTGCCAGCAGTAGAACAGGGAACACTGAAGCTTTCTTT. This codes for CASSRTGNTEAFF.

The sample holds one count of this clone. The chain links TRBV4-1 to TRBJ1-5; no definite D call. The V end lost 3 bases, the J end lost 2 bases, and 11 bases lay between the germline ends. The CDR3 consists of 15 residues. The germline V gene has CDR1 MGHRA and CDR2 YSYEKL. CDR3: CASSQIPLGNQPQHF. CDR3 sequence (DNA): TGCGCCAGCAGCCAGATTCCTTTAGGCAATCAGCCCCAGCATTTT.

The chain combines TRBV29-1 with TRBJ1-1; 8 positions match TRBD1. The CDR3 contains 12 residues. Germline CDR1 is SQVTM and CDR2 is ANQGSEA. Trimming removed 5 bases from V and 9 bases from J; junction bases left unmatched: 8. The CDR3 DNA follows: TGCAGCGTTCTCCACAGGGGGTACAAAGCTTTCTTT. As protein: CSVLHRGYKAFF. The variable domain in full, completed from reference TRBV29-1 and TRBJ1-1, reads SAVISQKPSRDICQRGTSLTIQCQVDSQVTMMFWYRQQPGQSLTLIATANQGSEATYESGFVIDKFPISRPNLTFSTLTVSNMSPEDSSIYLCSVLHRGYKAFFGQGTRLTVV.

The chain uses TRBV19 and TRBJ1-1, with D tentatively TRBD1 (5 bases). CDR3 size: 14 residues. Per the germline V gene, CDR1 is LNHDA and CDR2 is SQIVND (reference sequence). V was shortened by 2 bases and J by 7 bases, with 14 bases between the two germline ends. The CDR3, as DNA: TGTGCCAGTAGTATAAGCGGGACCGTGGTTGAAGCTTTCTTT. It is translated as CASSISGTVVEAFF.

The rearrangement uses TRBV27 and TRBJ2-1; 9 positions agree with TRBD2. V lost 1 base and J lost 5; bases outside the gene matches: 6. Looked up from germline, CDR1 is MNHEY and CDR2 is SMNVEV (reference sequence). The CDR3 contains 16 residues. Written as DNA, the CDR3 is TGTGCCAGCAGTTTATTAGGCCTAGCGGGAAACAATGAGCAGTTCTTC. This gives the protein CASSLLGLAGNNEQFF.

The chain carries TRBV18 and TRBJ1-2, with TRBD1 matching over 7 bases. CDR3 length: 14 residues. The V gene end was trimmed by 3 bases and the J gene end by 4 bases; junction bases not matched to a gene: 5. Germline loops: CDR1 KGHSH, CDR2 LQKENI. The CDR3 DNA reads TGTGCCAGCTCACCCGAGACAGGGTTCTATGGCTACACCTTC. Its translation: CASSPETGFYGYTF.

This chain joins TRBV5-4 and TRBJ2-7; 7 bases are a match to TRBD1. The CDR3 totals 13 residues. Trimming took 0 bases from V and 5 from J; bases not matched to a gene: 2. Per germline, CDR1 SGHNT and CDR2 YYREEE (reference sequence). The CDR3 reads CASSLVGQDEQYF. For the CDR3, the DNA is TGTGCCAGCAGCTTGGTAGGACAGGACGAGCAGTACTTC.

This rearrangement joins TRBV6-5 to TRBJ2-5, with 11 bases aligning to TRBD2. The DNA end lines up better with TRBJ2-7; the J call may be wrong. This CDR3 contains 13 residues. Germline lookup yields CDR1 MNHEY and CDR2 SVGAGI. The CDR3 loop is CASKTSGSYEQYF. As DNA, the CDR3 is TGTGCCAGCAAAACTAGCGGGAGCTACGAGCAGTACTTC.

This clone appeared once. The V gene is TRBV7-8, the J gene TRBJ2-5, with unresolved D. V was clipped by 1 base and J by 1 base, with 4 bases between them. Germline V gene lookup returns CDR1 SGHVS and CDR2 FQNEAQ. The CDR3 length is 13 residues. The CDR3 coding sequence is TGTGCCAGCAGCTTAGGCAGCCAAGAGACCCAGTACTTC. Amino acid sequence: CASSLGSQETQYF. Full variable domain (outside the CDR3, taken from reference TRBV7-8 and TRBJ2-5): GAGVSQSPRYKVAKRGQDVALRCDPISGHVSLFWYQQALGQGPEFLTYFQNEAQLDKSGLPSDRFFAERPEGSVSTLKIQRTQQEDSAVYLCASSLGSQETQYFGPGTRLLVL.

The CDR3 region has the DNA TGTGCCAGCAGCTTTGGACAGGGGGCGCGGAGCAATCAGCCCCAGCATTTT. Amino acids: CASSFGQGARSNQPQHF. The chain carries TRBV5-6 and TRBJ1-5; TRBD1 aligns across 11 bases. The junction had 5 bases not matched to a gene; V was cut back by 2 bases and J by 1 base. Germline V gives CDR1 SGHDT, CDR2 YYEEEE. CDR3 length: 17 amino acids.

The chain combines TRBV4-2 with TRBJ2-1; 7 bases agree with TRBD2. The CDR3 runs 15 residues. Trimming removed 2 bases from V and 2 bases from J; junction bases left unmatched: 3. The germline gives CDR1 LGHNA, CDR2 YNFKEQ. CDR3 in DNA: TGTGCCAGCAGCCAAAACCGGGGGGCCTACAATGAGCAGTTCTTC. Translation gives CASSQNRGAYNEQFF.

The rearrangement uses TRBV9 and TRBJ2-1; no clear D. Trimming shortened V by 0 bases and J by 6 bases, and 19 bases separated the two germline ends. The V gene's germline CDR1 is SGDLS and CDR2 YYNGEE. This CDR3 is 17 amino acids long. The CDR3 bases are TGTGCCAGCAGCGTAGGGCGGAGAACTATCTCTGGCAATGAGCAGTTCTTC. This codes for CASSVGRRTISGNEQFF.

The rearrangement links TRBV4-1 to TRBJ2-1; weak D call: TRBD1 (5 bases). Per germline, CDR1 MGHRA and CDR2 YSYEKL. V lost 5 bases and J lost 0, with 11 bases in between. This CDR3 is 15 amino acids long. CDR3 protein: CASSSAGPSYNEQFF. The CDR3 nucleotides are TGCGCCAGCAGCTCCGCAGGGCCCTCCTACAATGAGCAGTTCTTC.

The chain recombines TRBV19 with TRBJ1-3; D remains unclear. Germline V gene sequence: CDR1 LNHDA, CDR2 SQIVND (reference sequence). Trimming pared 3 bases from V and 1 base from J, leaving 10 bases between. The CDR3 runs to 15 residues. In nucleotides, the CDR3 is TGTGCCAGTAGTATTCCCGGTTCTTCTGGAAACACCATATATTTT. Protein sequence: CASSIPGSSGNTIYF.

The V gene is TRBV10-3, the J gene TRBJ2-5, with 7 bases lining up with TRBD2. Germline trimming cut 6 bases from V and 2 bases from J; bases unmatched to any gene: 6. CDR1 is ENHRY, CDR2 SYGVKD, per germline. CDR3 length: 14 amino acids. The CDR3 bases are TGTGCCATCAGCGTGGGACTAAGTCAAGAGACCCAGTACTTC. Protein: CAISVGLSQETQYF.

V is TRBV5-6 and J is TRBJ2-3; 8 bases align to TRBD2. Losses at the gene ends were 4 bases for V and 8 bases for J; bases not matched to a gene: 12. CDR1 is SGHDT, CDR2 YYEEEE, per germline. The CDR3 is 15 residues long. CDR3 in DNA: TGTGCCAGCAGCATAGCGGGAAGTAAGTTCGGTACGCAGTATTTT. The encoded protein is CASSIAGSKFGTQYF.

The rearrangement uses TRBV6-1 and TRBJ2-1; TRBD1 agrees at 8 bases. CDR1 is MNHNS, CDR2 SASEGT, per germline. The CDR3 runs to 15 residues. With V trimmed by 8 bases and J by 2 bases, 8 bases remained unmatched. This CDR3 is CASEWTGFAYNEQFF. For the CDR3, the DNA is TGTGCCAGCGAGTGGACAGGGTTTGCCTACAATGAGCAGTTCTTC.

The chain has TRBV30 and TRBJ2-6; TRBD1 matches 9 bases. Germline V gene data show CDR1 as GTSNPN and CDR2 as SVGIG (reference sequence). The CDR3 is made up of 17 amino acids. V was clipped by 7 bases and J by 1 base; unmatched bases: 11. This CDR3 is CASIPGQGISGANVLTF. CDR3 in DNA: TGTGCCTCCATCCCGGGACAGGGAATTTCTGGGGCCAACGTCCTGACTTTC. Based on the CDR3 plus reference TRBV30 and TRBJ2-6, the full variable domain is SQTIHQWPATLVQPVGSPLSLECTVEGTSNPNLYWYRQAAGRGLQLLFYSVGIGQISSEVPQNLSASRPQDRQFILSSKKLLLSDSGFYLCASIPGQGISGANVLTFGAGSRLTVL.

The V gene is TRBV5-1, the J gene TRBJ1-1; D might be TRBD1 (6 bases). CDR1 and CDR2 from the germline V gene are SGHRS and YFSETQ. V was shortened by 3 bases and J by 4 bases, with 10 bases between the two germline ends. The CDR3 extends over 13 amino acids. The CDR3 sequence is CASSWAGVTEAFF. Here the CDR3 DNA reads TGCGCCAGCAGCTGGGCAGGGGTCACTGAAGCTTTCTTT.

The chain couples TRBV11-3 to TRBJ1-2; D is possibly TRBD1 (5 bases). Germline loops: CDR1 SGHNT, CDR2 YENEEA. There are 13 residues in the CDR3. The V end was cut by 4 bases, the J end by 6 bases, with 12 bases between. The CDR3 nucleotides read TGTGCCAGCAGCTGGGGGGGGGTCGATGGCTACACCTTC. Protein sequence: CASSWGGVDGYTF.

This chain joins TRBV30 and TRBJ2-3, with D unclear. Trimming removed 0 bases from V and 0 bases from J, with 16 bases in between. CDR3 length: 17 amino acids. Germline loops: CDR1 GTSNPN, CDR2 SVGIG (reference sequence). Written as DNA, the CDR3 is TGTGCCTGGAGTGTATGGCAGGCTACCTATAGCACAGATACGCAGTATTTT. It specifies CAWSVWQATYSTDTQYF.

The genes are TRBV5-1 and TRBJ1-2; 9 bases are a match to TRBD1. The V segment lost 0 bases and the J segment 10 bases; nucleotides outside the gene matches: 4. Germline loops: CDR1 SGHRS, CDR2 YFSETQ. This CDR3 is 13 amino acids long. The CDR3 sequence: CASSLGTGAIYTF. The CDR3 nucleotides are TGCGCCAGCAGCTTGGGGACAGGGGCGATCTACACCTTC. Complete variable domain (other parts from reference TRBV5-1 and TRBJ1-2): KAGVTQTPRYLIKTRGQQVTLSCSPISGHRSVSWYQQTPGQGLQFLFEYFSETQRNKGNFPGRFSGRQFSNSRSEMNVSTLELGDSALYLCASSLGTGAIYTFGSGTRLTVV.

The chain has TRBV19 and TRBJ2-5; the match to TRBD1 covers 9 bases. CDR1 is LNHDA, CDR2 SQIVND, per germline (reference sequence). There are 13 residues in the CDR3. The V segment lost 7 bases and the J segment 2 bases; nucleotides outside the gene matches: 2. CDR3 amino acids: CASNRGLQETQYF. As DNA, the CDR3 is TGTGCCAGTAACAGGGGGCTGCAAGAGACCCAGTACTTC.